One and the same sample provided the 17 T cell receptor beta chains below, sequenced in a study of beta chain features in type 1 diabetes listed by TCRdb under 2018. The protocol used for the library was the immunoSEQ multiplex PCR assay. All of the isolated RNA was reverse transcribed with the High Capacity cDNA Reverse Transcription Kit, so expressed TCRB transcripts were sequenced. Drawn from immuneACCESS, this table holds only the in-frame rearrangements with V and J called that TCRdb kept. Clones are partly lost; checked studies trace under half to an unresolved V gene and leave the rest unexplained. The sample data list 680,000 or so clones, and around a sixth of these were observed just once. Jointly, the top ten make up approximately 0.099% of the sample. Sequencing input: naive CD4+ T cells from blood. The cell subset or site label for this specimen denotes: true naive CD4+ T cells. The receptors shown here come from a man younger than 30 in good health.

This clone was counted a few times. J is TRBJ1-5 and V is TRBV9, with TRBD1 as a possible D gene (5 bases). CDR1 and CDR2 from the germline V gene are SGDLS and YYNGEE. This CDR3 is built from 15 residues. The V end was cut by 4 bases, the J end by 8 bases, with 19 bases between. For the CDR3, the DNA is TGTGCCAGCAGCACGGGACTGGAAGGAACGGAGCCCCAGCATTTT. Translating gives CASSTGLEGTEPQHF.

This clone turned up a few times. V usage is TRBV28 and J usage is TRBJ2-3; D ambiguous. V was trimmed by 1 base and J by 7 bases, leaving 6 bases between them. CDR3 length equals 12 residues. Germline-derived CDR1 and CDR2 are MDHEN and SYDVKM. CDR3 amino acids: CASSLLGYTQYF. The CDR3 coding sequence is TGTGCCAGCAGTTTATTGGGGTATACGCAGTATTTT.

The V call is TRBV4-1, the J call TRBJ2-3; no clear D gene. The ends were cut back, 5 bases at V and 4 bases at J, with 7 bases in the middle. CDR1 is MGHRA, CDR2 YSYEKL, per germline. CDR3 size: 12 residues. The CDR3 DNA reads as TGCGCCAGCAGCTCCTTCGCAGATACGCAGTATTTT. Translated: CASSSFADTQYF.

The table lists this clone with a few counts. The chain couples TRBV7-2 to TRBJ2-1, with 9 bases fitting TRBD2. The CDR3 spans 17 residues. The junction had 12 bases not matched to a gene; V was cut back by 5 bases and J by 4 bases. The germline gives CDR1 SGHTA, CDR2 FQGNSA. The DNA for the CDR3 is TGTGCCAGCAGCAAAAAAGGCGGGAGGGCCGGGTACAATGAGCAGTTCTTC. Translating gives CASSKKGGRAGYNEQFF.

The chain has TRBV10-3 and TRBJ2-7, with 8 bases that match TRBD2. The germline gives CDR1 ENHRY, CDR2 SYGVKD. With V trimmed by 6 bases and J by 0 bases, 1 base remained unmatched. The CDR3 is made up of 13 amino acids. CDR3 amino acids: CAIRSGSSYEQYF. The CDR3 coding sequence is TGTGCCATCAGGAGCGGGAGCTCCTACGAGCAGTACTTC.

In this sample, this clone turned up a few times. The chain is built from TRBV5-4 and TRBJ2-3; D unclear. Germline V gives CDR1 SGHNT, CDR2 YYREEE (reference sequence). This CDR3 region has 14 residues. V gave up 5 bases and J gave up 4 bases, with 14 bases separating them. The CDR3 sequence: CASSPSLIADTQYF. The DNA of the CDR3 is TGTGCCAGCAGTCCCTCCCTGATAGCAGATACGCAGTATTTT.

The chain combines TRBV4-3 with TRBJ2-7; 8 bases are shared with TRBD2. V gave up 3 bases and J gave up 2 bases; unmatched junction bases: 9. The germline gives CDR1 LGHNA, CDR2 YSLEER. The CDR3 contains 16 residues. DNA of the CDR3: TGCGCCAGCAGCCAGGGATCCGGGACTAGAGCCTACGAGCAGTACTTC. Encoded protein: CASSQGSGTRAYEQYF.

The sample holds a few counts of this clone. The chain has TRBV5-4 and TRBJ2-3; D may correspond to TRBD1 or TRBD2 (5 bases each). Germline CDR1 reads SGHNT; CDR2 reads YYREEE (reference sequence). Trimming left V 5 bases short and J 6 bases short, with 13 bases between. The CDR3 is 13 amino acids. The chain's CDR3 is CASSWGTRDTQYF. The CDR3 nucleotides are TGTGCCAGCAGTTGGGGGACGCGGGATACGCAGTATTTT.

The rearrangement uses TRBV9 and TRBJ1-5; perhaps TRBD1 as D (5 bases). From germline, CDR1 is SGDLS and CDR2 YYNGEE. This CDR3 is 15 amino acids long. Trimming stripped 3 bases from V and 5 bases from J, with 15 bases between. CDR3 in DNA: TGTGCCAGCAGCGCCAAGGCGGGGGGTGATCAGCCCCAGCATTTT. Translation gives CASSAKAGGDQPQHF.

The CDR3 here is CTAGQGVSGTQYF. The CDR3 nucleotides read TGCACCGCGGGACAGGGGGTATCGGGTACGCAGTATTTT. V is TRBV29-1 and J is TRBJ2-3; 11 bases are shared with TRBD1. Germline V gene lookup returns CDR1 SQVTM and CDR2 ANQGSEA. This CDR3 has 13 residues.

CDR3 sequence: CASSSGHVKANSPLHF. DNA of the CDR3: TGTGCCAGCAGCTCTGGACACGTTAAGGCAAATTCACCCCTCCACTTT. This chain connects TRBV28 to TRBJ1-6, with D perhaps matching TRBD1 (5 bases). The V gene's germline CDR1 is MDHEN and CDR2 SYDVKM. Deletions cut 6 bases from V and 7 bases from J, with 19 bases between. CDR3 length: 16 residues.

About this clone: The sample contains more than one DNA sequence encoding this CDR3. V gene TRBV7-2 combines with J gene TRBJ1-2; D unresolved. V was trimmed by 1 base and J by 3 bases, leaving 9 bases between them. The CDR3 spans 14 residues. Germline CDR1 SGHTA, CDR2 FQGNSA. This chain's CDR3 is CASSLGVVDYGYTF. The CDR3 DNA sequence: TGTGCCAGCAGCTTAGGGGTGGTCGACTATGGCTACACCTTC.

The chain uses TRBV30 and TRBJ1-1, with a possible D match to TRBD1 (5 bases). The V end was cut by 0 bases, the J end by 8 bases, with 10 bases between. The length of the CDR3 is 12 residues. CDR1 GTSNPN and CDR2 SVGIG come from the germline V gene (reference sequence). The CDR3 loop is CAWSVQASEAFF. The CDR3 bases are TGTGCCTGGAGTGTACAGGCGAGCGAAGCTTTCTTT.

The chain has TRBV7-3 and TRBJ2-7, with 7 bases lining up with TRBD2. Germline V gene data show CDR1 as SGHTA and CDR2 as FQGTGA. The CDR3 is made up of 12 amino acids. V shed 5 bases and J 10 bases; nucleotides not matched to a gene: 8. The CDR3 here is CASSSGTLPQYF. The CDR3 region has the DNA TGTGCCAGCAGCAGCGGGACTTTGCCCCAGTACTTC.

The gene calls are TRBV7-9 and TRBJ1-1, with 8 bases matching TRBD1. Germline assignment: CDR1 SEHNR and CDR2 FQNEAQ (reference sequence). The CDR3 covers 12 residues. V shed 4 bases, J shed 7 bases, and the junction held 2 bases outside the gene matches. The CDR3 loop reads CASSWTGFEAFF. In DNA, the CDR3 is TGTGCCAGCAGCTGGACAGGGTTTGAAGCTTTCTTT. The full variable domain, completed using reference TRBV7-9 and TRBJ1-1, is DTGVSQNPRHKITKRGQNVTFRCDPISEHNRLYWYRQTLGQGPEFLTYFQNEAQLEKSRLLSDRFSAERPKGSFSTLEIQRTEQGDSAMYLCASSWTGFEAFFGQGTRLTVV.

CDR3 region: CASNFRVNTEAFF. CDR3 sequence (DNA): TGTGCCAGCAACTTCCGGGTGAACACTGAAGCTTTCTTT. This rearrangement joins TRBV2 to TRBJ1-1; no clear D. The ends were cut back, 7 bases at V and 0 bases at J, with 9 bases in the middle. Germline V gives CDR1 SNHLY, CDR2 FYNNEI. This CDR3 has 13 residues.

The V gene is TRBV28, the J gene TRBJ2-1; 10 bases are shared with TRBD1. There are 17 residues in the CDR3. V lost 4 bases to trimming and J lost 4 bases; unmatched junction nucleotides: 10. Germline V CDR1 and CDR2: MDHEN, SYDVKM. This chain's CDR3 is CASSSPRGQGIYNEQFF. CDR3 sequence (DNA): TGTGCCAGCAGTTCGCCCCGGGGACAGGGGATATACAATGAGCAGTTCTTC.